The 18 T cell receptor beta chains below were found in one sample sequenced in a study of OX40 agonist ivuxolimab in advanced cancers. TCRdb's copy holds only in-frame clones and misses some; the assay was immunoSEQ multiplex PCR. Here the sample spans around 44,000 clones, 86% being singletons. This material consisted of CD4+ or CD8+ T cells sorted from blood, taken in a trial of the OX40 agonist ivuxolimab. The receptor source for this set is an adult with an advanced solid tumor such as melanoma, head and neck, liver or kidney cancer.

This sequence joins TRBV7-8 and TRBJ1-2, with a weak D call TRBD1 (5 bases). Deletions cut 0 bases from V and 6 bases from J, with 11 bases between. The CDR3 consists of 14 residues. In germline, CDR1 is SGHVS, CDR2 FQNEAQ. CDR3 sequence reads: CASSLAVRGDGYTF. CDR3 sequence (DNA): TGTGCCAGCAGCTTAGCGGTCCGGGGGGATGGCTACACCTTC.

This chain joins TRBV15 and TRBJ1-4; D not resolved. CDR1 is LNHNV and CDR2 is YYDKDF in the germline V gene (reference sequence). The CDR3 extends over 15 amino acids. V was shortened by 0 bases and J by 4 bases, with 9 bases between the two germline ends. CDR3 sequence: CATSRDGTHNEKLFF. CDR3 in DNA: TGTGCCACCAGCAGAGATGGTACCCATAATGAAAAACTGTTTTTT.

In nucleotides, the CDR3 is TGTGCCAGTTCCGGGACAGGGTCTTACGAGCAGTACTTC. Residues: CASSGTGSYEQYF. The chain uses TRBV9 and TRBJ2-7; 9 bases line up with TRBD1. V trimming: 8 bases; J trimming: 4 bases; junction bases outside the gene matches: 7. The germline CDR1 and CDR2 sequences are SGDLS and YYNGEE. The CDR3 contains 13 residues.

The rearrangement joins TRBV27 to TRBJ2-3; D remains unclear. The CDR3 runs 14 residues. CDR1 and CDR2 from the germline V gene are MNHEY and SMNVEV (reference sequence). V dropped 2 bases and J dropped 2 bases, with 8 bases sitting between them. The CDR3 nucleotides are TGTGCCAGCAGTTTAATCGGGTTCACAGATACGCAGTATTTT. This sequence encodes CASSLIGFTDTQYF.

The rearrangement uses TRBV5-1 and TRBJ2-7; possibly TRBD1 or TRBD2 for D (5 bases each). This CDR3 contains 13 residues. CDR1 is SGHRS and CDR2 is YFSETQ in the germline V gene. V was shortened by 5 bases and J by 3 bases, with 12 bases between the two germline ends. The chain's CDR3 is CASRGDQIYEQYF. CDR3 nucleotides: TGCGCCAGCAGGGGGGACCAAATCTACGAGCAGTACTTC.

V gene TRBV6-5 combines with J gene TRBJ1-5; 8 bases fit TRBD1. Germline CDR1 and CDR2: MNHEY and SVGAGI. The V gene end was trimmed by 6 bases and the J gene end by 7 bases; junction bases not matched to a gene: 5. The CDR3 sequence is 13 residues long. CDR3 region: CASSRDRFQPQHF. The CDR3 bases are TGTGCCAGCAGCCGGGACAGGTTCCAGCCCCAGCATTTT.

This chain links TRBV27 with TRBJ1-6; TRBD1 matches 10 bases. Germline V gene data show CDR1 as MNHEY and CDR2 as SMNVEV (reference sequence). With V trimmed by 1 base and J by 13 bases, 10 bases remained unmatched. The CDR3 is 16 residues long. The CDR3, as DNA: TGTGCCAGCAGTTTATTTTGGGACAGGGGCCCTCGGCCCCTCCACTTT. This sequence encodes CASSLFWDRGPRPLHF.

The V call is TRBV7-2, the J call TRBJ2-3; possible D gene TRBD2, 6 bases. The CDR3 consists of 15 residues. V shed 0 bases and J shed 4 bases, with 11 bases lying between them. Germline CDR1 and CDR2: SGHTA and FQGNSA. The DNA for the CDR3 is TGTGCCAGCAGCTTAGCCGGGGGTGGATCAGATACGCAGTATTTT. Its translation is CASSLAGGGSDTQYF.

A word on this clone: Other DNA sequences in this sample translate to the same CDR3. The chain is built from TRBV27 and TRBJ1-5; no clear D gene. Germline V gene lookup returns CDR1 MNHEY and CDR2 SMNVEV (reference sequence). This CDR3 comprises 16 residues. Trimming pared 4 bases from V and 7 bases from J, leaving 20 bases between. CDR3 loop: CASSSSPRVGWQPQHF. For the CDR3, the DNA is TGTGCCAGCAGTTCCTCTCCCCGGGTTGGTTGGCAGCCCCAGCATTTT.

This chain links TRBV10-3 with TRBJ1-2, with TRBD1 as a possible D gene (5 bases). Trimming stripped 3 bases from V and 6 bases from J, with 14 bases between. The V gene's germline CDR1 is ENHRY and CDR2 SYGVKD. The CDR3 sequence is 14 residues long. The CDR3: CAISDGVSGNGYTF. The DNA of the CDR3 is TGTGCCATCAGTGATGGGGTTTCAGGGAATGGCTACACCTTC.

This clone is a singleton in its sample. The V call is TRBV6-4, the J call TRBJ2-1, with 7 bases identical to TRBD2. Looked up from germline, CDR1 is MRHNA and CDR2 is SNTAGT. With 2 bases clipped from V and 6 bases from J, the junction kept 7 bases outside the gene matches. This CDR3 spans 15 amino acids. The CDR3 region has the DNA TGTGCCAGCAGTGACGGACTAGTGGGTGCCAATGAGCAGTTCTTC. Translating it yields CASSDGLVGANEQFF.

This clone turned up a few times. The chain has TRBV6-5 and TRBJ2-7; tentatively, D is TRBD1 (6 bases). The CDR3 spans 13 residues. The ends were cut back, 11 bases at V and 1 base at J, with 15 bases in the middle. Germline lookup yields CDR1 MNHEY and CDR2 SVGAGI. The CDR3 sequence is CASSGTTSYEQYF. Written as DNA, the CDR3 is TGTGCCTCTTCCGGGACAACTTCCTACGAGCAGTACTTC.

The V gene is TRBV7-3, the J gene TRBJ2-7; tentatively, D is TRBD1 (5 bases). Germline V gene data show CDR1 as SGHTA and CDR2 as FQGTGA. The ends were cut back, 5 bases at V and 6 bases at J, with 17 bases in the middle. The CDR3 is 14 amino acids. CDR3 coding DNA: TGTGCCAGCAGCCCCCGGGCCGAAGGGGCCGAGCAGTACTTC. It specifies CASSPRAEGAEQYF.

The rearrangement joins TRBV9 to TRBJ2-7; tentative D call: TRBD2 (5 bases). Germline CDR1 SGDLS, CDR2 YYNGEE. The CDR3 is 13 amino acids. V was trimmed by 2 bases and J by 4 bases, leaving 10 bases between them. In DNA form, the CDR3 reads TGTGCCAGCAGCGTTTTTGAGGGTTACGAGCAGTACTTC. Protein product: CASSVFEGYEQYF.

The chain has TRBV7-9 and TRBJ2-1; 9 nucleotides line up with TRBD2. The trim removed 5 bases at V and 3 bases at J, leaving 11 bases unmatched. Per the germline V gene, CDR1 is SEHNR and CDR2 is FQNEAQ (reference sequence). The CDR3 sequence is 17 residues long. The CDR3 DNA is TGTGCCAGCAGCCCCCCGGGACTAGCCACAATCTACAATGAGCAGTTCTTC. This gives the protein CASSPPGLATIYNEQFF.

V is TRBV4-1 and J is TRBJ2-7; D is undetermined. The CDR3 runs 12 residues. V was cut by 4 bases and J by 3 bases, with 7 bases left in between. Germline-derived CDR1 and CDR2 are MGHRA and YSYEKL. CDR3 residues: CASSPDGYEQYF. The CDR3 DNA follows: TGCGCCAGCAGCCCGGACGGCTACGAGCAGTACTTC.

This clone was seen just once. The CDR3 spells CASSPEGGTEAFF. CDR3 in DNA: TGTGCCAGCAGCCCTGAAGGGGGAACTGAAGCTTTCTTT. The chain uses TRBV13 and TRBJ1-1, with D perhaps TRBD1 (6 bases). Looked up from germline, CDR1 is PRHDT and CDR2 is FYEKMQ (reference sequence). There are 13 residues in the CDR3. The germline V and J ends were trimmed by 5 bases and 5 bases, with 12 bases remaining between them.

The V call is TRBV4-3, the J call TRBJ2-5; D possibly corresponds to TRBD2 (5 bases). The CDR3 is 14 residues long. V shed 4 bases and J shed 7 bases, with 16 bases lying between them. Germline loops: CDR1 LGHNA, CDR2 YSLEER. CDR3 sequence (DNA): TGCGCCAGCAGCCTTTCGGTCCTAGCCGGGACCCAGTACTTC. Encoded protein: CASSLSVLAGTQYF.